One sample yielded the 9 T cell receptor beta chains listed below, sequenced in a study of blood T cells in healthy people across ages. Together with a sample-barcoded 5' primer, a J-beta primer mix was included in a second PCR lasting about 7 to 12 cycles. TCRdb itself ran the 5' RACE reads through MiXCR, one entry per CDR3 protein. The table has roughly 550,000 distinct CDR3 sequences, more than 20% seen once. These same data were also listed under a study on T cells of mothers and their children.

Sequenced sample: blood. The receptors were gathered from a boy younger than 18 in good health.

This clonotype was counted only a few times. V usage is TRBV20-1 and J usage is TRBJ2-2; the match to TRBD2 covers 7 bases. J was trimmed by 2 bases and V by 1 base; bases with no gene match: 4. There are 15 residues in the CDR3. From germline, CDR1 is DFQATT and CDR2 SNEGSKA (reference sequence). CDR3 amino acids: CSARGLADNTGELFF. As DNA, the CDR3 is TGCAGTGCTAGAGGGCTAGCGGACAACACCGGGGAGCTGTTTTTT.

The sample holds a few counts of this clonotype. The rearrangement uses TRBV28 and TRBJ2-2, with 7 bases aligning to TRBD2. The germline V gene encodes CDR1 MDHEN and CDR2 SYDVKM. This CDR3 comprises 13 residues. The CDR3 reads CTTRGVNTGELFF. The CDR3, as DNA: TGTACCACTCGGGGGGTTAACACCGGGGAGCTGTTTTTT.

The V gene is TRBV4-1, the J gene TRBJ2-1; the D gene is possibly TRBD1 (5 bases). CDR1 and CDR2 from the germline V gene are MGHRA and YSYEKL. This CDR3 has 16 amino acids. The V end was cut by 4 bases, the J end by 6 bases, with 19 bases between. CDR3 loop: CASSPGRAVRLNEQFF. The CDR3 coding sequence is TGCGCCAGCAGCCCAGGCAGGGCAGTCAGGCTCAATGAGCAGTTCTTC.

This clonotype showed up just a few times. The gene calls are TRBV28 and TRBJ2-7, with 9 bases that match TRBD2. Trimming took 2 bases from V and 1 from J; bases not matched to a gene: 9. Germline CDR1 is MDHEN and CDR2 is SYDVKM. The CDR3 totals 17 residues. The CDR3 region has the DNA TGTGCCAGCAGTTTAACGCGGGGCGGGAGGGCTTCCTACGAGCAGTACTTC. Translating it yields CASSLTRGGRASYEQYF.

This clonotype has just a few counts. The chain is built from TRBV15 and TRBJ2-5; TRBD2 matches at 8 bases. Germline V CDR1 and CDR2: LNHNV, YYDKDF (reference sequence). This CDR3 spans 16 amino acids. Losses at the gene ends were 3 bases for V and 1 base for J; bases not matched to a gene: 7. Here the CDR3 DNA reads TGTGCCACCAGCAGCCGTTCTAGCGGGTTCCAAGAGACCCAGTACTTC. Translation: CATSSRSSGFQETQYF.

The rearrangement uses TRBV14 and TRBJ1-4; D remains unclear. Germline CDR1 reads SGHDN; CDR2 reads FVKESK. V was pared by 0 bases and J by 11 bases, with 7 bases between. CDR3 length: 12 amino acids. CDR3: CASSQEARKLFF. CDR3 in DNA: TGTGCCAGCAGCCAAGAAGCCAGGAAACTGTTTTTT. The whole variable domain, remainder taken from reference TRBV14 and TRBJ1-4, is EAGVTQFPSHSVIEKGQTVTLRCDPISGHDNLYWYRRVMGKEIKFLLHFVKESKQDESGMPNNRFLAERTGGTYSTLKVQPAELEDSGVYFCASSQEARKLFFGSGTQLSVL.

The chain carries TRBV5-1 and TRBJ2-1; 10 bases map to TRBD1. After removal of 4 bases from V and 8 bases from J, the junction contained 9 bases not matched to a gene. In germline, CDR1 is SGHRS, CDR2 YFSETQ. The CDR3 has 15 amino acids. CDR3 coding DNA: TGCGCCAGCAGCCTGGGACAGGGGTGGCTAGATGAGCAGTTCTTC. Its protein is CASSLGQGWLDEQFF.

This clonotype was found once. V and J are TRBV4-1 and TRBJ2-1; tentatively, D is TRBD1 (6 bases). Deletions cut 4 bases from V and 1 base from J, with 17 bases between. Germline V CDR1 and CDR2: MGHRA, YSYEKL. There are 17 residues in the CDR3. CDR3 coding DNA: TGCGCCAGCAGCCTTCAAGCAGGGGTCACATCCTACAATGAGCAGTTCTTC. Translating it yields CASSLQAGVTSYNEQFF.

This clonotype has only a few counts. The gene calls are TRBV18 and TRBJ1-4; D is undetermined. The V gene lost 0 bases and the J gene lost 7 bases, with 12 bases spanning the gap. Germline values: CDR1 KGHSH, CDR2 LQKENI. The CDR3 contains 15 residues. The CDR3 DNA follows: TGTGCCAGCTCACCACCTCGCAGAGTCCGTGAAAAACTGTTTTTT. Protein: CASSPPRRVREKLFF.